This section outlines one TCR beta chain sequence together with its context. Which antigen it targets is not known. It has no much larger one-base neighbor in the sample; base qualities were not kept. TCRbeta CDR3 regions were amplified from genomic DNA using the immunoSEQ Assay, a bias-controlled multiplex PCR. Per the original workflow: Within the assay, amplification of reference gene primers was used to estimate how many nucleated cells each sample contained. To quantify the absolute abundance of each unique TCRbeta CDR3 rearrangement, sequence reads were collapsed and filtered. For each sample, productive Simpson clonality was calculated as the square root of Simpson's diversity index over productive rearrangements. TCRdb obtained this table from immuneACCESS and retained in-frame rearrangements with V and J assigned. These tables miss some clones; where compared with another copy, unresolved V genes account for less than half of the shortfall, and the remainder is unexplained. The V and J calls and clone size are taken from that table; D and trimming were inferred from the DNA. The sample includes tens of thousands of clones, with more than 70% observed a single time. The top ten clones comprise 5.1% of the sample.

The sample belongs to a study of blood T cell repertoires in COVID-19 (dated by TCRdb to about 2020). About the investigation overall: The collaborator samples originated in the United States, Italy and Spain and spanned the acute and convalescent phases of COVID-19. Where available, HLA class I and class II types were obtained from metadata supplied by the sample provider rather than from assay-based typing. The prospective study material was composed of cDNA or gDNA derived from T cells, B-cell-depleted T cells, or PBMCs. The repertoires were made available in a free public database intended to serve as a resource for research on the immune response to SARS-CoV-2. The dataset comprised deeply sampled blood TCRbeta repertoires from subjects exposed to, actively infected with, or recovered from COVID-19. A de-identified subject ID, COVID-19 status, age in years and sex were almost always included in the sample metadata. Samples were obtained from the ongoing ImmuneRACE study (first 160 participants) and from 1,254 subjects provided by 6 global collaborators.

Each collaborating institution followed its own protocols to collect whole blood in K2EDTA tubes. Collaborator samples were shipped for TCRbeta analysis as frozen whole blood, isolated PBMCs, or DNA extracted from either sample type. The germline V gene (reference sequence) specifies SGHNT as CDR1 and YYREEE as CDR2. The CDR3 contains 17 residues, cysteine and phenylalanine counted. Only the CDR3 portion is preserved as DNA: 51 bases, with reading frame beginning at the first base. V and J are trimmed by 0 bases and 1 base, and the gene matches miss 8 bases of the junction. Overall study outcomes, separate from this receptor: How much clinical and demographic metadata was included differed by source and by participant, and the metadata was provided uncurated.

The rearranged segments are TRBV5-4 and TRBJ1-1, and 8 junctional nucleotides match TRBD1. The sample consisted of peripheral blood. The TCR was taken from a man of 80 years or more with acute or convalescent COVID-19. The DNA sequence is TGTGCCAGCAGCTTGGCGGCAGGGGGCGATAGGAACACTGAAGCTTTCTTT. It translates to CASSLAAGGDRNTEAFF.